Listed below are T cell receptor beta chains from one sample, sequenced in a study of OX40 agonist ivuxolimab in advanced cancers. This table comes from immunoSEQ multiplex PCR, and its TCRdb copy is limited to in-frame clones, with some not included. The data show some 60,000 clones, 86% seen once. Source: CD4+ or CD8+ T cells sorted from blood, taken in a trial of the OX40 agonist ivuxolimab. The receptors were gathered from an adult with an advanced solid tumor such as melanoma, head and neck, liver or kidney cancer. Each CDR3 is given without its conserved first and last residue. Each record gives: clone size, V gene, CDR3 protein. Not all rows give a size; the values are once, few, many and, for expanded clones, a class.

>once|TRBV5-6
ASSLGSSTDTQY
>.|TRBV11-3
ASSRRRVENTEAF
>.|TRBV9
ASSTQTGGEQY
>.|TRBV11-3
ASTGTGVYNEQF
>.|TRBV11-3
ASSLVNPGRGLAEAF
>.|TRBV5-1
ASSLDSPGELF
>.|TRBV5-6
ASSSFEQY
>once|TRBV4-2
ASSQVGGTHGYT
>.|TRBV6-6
ASRGEGEVMNTEAF
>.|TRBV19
ASSTNRDFYEQY
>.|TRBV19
ASSLTGPGVNYGYT
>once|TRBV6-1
ASSGEWGRGNQPQH
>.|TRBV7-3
ASSLTNMRTGELF
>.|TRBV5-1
ASSLVSQGSGANVLT
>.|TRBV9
ASSGLAGGPINTGELF
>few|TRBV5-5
ASSFGERVGYGYT
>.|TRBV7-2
ASSFTAYSNQPQH
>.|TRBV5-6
ASSFRQREAF
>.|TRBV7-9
ASSFRRTSTGELF
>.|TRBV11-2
ASSPGRDKRPSYEQY
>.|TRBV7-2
ASTPSSGGESTDTQY
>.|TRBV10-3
AISDPTTNEKLF
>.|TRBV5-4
ASSQEVASGAGGTQY
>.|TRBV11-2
ASSLGTTTGLEEQY
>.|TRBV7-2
ASSHGPLLEQY
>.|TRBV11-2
ASSLAGTGGSYEQY
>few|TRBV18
ASSAGLAGYEQY
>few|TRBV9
ASSGGQGGTEAF
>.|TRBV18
ASSPGSADEAF
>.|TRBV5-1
ASSFGVQEGQPQH
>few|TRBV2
ATRDRGSSTEAF
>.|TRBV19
ASISHGYGYT
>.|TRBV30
AWGPWARGKSRNTEAF
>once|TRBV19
ASSNRDRGAYGYT
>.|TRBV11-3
ASSFLGGPGTVYEQY
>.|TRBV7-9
ASSLVVGTQY
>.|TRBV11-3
ASSPLYSGTDTQY
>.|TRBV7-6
ASSSGNQPQH
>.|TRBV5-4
ASSLRSTYYNEQF
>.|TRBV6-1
ATRDNTAHGYT
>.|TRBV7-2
ASSSNNQPQH
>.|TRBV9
ASSAVGTENQPQH
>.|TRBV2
ASILLAGGIQAQY
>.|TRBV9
ASSVAPGSAYEQY
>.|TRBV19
ASSIGYPNEQF
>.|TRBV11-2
ASSRTTQGTDTQY
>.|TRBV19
ASSISGARNYGYT
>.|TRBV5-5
ASSLTGMETQY
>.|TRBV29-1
SVVGTATEAF
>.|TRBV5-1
ASSLQRTGYEQY